Presented here are 26 T cell receptor beta chains from one specimen sequenced in a study of T cell repertoires in cytomegalovirus infection. MiXCR, applied by TCRdb to the reads, yields one record per CDR3 protein. Of hundreds of thousands of distinct CDR3 sequences listed, approximately 32% were seen once; the top ten hold 12%. No antigen is known for these receptors. Sample: cultured CD8+ T cells from PBMCs, taken from culture after CMV antigen stimulation. Receptors were obtained from a human donor in good health (CMV status not recorded). Some clones in this sample may be carry-over from other donors' samples.

This clonotype was counted at least ten times. This chain joins TRBV12-3 or TRBV12-4 and TRBJ2-5, with TRBD1 matching over 7 bases. This CDR3 contains 15 residues. The V gene end was trimmed by 6 bases and the J gene end by 3 bases; junction bases not matched to a gene: 10. The CDR3 here is CASSPSGGEEETQYF. The CDR3 nucleotides are TGTGCCAGCAGCCCCTCAGGGGGAGAGGAAGAGACCCAGTACTTC.

This chain uses TRBV6-2 or TRBV6-3 with TRBJ2-2; 7 positions agree with TRBD1. This CDR3 contains 17 residues. Per the germline V gene, CDR1 is MNHEY and CDR2 is SVGEGT. After removal of 6 bases from V and 8 bases from J, the junction contained 18 bases not matched to a gene. CDR3 in amino acids: CASSLFPNRGLSGELFF. The CDR3 bases are TGTGCCAGCAGCCTTTTCCCAAACAGGGGATTGTCGGGGGAGCTGTTTTTT.

CDR3 protein: CASSPFAPGKVSYNEQFF. The CDR3 nucleotides are TGTGCCAGCTCCCCATTTGCCCCGGGGAAGGTTAGCTACAATGAGCAGTTCTTC. This chain links TRBV18 with TRBJ2-1, with a tentative D call TRBD2 (5 bases). Per the germline V gene, CDR1 is KGHSH and CDR2 is LQKENI. Trimming took 6 bases from V and 3 from J, leaving 24 bases between them. This CDR3 has 18 residues.

This clonotype was found many times. The V gene is TRBV7-6, the J gene TRBJ2-2; a possible D gene is TRBD2 (7 bases). The CDR3 is made up of 12 amino acids. Germline lookup yields CDR1 SGHVS and CDR2 FNYEAQ. CDR3 loop: CASGGPTGELFF. CDR3 in DNA: TGTGCGTCGGGGGGCCCCACCGGGGAGCTGTTTTTT.

This chain links TRBV6-1 with TRBJ1-1; 7 bases fit TRBD1. This CDR3 spans 15 amino acids. The germline V gene has CDR1 MNHNS and CDR2 SASEGT. With V trimmed by 5 bases and J by 0 bases, 6 bases remained unmatched. CDR3 in DNA: TGTGCCAGCAGTTATGGGACAGCCATGAACACTGAAGCTTTCTTT. Its protein product is CASSYGTAMNTEAFF.

This clonotype was seen ten or more times. The chain recombines TRBV7-2 with TRBJ2-5; 9 bases match TRBD2. The CDR3 loop spans 15 amino acids. J lost 2 bases, V lost 5 bases, and 6 bases had no gene match. Germline values: CDR1 SGHTA, CDR2 FQGNSA. The DNA of the CDR3 is TGTGCCAGCAGCCAGGGGACTAGCAGACAAGAGACCCAGTACTTC. This gives the protein CASSQGTSRQETQYF.

This clonotype was recorded many times. The V call is TRBV12-3 or TRBV12-4, the J call TRBJ1-1, with D uncertain. The CDR3 runs 13 residues. V lost 6 bases, J lost 2 bases, and 10 bases lay in between. CDR3 in amino acids: CASRQYQNTEAFF. CDR3 bases: TGTGCCAGCAGACAGTACCAAAACACTGAAGCTTTCTTT.

This rearrangement joins TRBV7-9 to TRBJ1-1; D is ambiguous. Germline CDR1 reads SEHNR; CDR2 reads FQNEAQ (reference sequence). This CDR3 is built from 13 residues. Trimming shortened V by 5 bases and J by 5 bases, and 12 bases separated the two germline ends. The CDR3 nucleotides are TGTGCCAGCAGCGTTTCAGACGCAACTGAAGCTTTCTTT. Its translation is CASSVSDATEAFF. The whole variable domain, filled in from reference TRBV7-9 and TRBJ1-1, reads DTGVSQNPRHKITKRGQNVTFRCDPISEHNRLYWYRQTLGQGPEFLTYFQNEAQLEKSRLLSDRFSAERPKGSFSTLEIQRTEQGDSAMYLCASSVSDATEAFFGQGTRLTVV.

The table lists this clonotype with a few counts. This sequence joins TRBV28 and TRBJ1-5; no reliable D call. Per germline, CDR1 MDHEN and CDR2 SYDVKM. Trimming removed 6 bases from V and 2 bases from J, with 17 bases in between. This CDR3 comprises 16 residues. The chain's CDR3 is CASRSGDRGGNQPQHF. The CDR3, as DNA: TGTGCCAGCAGATCCGGGGATCGTGGAGGCAATCAGCCCCAGCATTTT.

This clonotype occurred a few times. This chain uses TRBV4-3 with TRBJ1-1, with 10 nucleotides matching TRBD1. V lost 4 bases to trimming and J lost 6 bases; unmatched junction nucleotides: 11. Germline V CDR1 and CDR2: LGHNA, YSLEER. The CDR3 sequence is 16 residues long. In DNA form, the CDR3 reads TGCGCCAGCAGCCGAAATTTCCGGGACAGGGGCGCTGAAGCTTTCTTT. It specifies CASSRNFRDRGAEAFF.

This sequence joins TRBV7-9 and TRBJ1-4; D is possibly TRBD1 (6 bases). The CDR3 is 15 amino acids. Germline V gene lookup returns CDR1 SEHNR and CDR2 FQNEAQ (reference sequence). V was clipped by 3 bases and J by 8 bases, with 16 bases between them. The CDR3 DNA is TGTGCCAGCAGCTTCGGCGGGGGCAGCCGGGAAAAACTGTTTTTT. It is translated as CASSFGGGSREKLFF.

This clonotype has only a few counts. The genes are TRBV7-9 and TRBJ2-3; D is possibly TRBD1 or TRBD2 (5 bases each). The CDR3 runs to 15 residues. CDR1 SEHNR and CDR2 FQNEAQ come from the germline V gene (reference sequence). The V and J ends lost 5 bases and 2 bases respectively, with 14 bases between them. CDR3 nucleotide sequence: TGTGCCAGCAGCCCCCCGGGACCCTACACAGATACGCAGTATTTT. Translating gives CASSPPGPYTDTQYF.

This clonotype was recorded many times. V gene TRBV7-9 combines with J gene TRBJ2-7; 9 bases match TRBD1. CDR3 size: 15 residues. CDR1 is SEHNR, CDR2 FQNEAQ, per germline (reference sequence). V dropped 6 bases and J dropped 3; count of bases not matched to a gene: 9. The CDR3 nucleotides are TGTGCCAGCAGTTCACCTCGGGACAGGGTCTACGAGCAGTACTTC. It is translated as CASSSPRDRVYEQYF. The full variable domain, its missing parts supplied by reference TRBV7-9 and TRBJ2-7, is DTGVSQNPRHKITKRGQNVTFRCDPISEHNRLYWYRQTLGQGPEFLTYFQNEAQLEKSRLLSDRFSAERPKGSFSTLEIQRTEQGDSAMYLCASSSPRDRVYEQYFGPGTRLTVT.

The chain uses TRBV6-1 and TRBJ2-2; unclear D gene. The germline V and J ends were trimmed by 2 bases and 4 bases, with 17 bases remaining between them. The CDR3 covers 17 residues. Germline V gene lookup returns CDR1 MNHNS and CDR2 SASEGT. CDR3 DNA: TGTGCCAGCAGTGAATATAAGGGCCCGCTATTCACCGGGGAGCTGTTTTTT. This codes for CASSEYKGPLFTGELFF.

The rearrangement joins TRBV5-1 to TRBJ1-1, with D perhaps TRBD1 (5 bases). Germline CDR1 reads SGHRS; CDR2 reads YFSETQ. V dropped 2 bases and J dropped 6 bases, with 14 bases sitting between them. CDR3 size: 14 residues. The DNA for the CDR3 is TGCGCCAGCAGCTTTCGCGGGGGTGAGGCTGAAGCTTTCTTT. Translated, it gives CASSFRGGEAEAFF.

This clonotype was counted ten times or more. The gene calls are TRBV7-2 and TRBJ1-5; D ambiguous. This CDR3 has 15 amino acids. Germline CDR1 SGHTA, CDR2 FQGNSA. The ends were cut back, 5 bases at V and 2 bases at J, with 13 bases in the middle. Written as DNA, the CDR3 is TGTGCCAGCAGCCCCGGGCTGCGGGGCAATCAGCCCCAGCATTTT. Protein sequence: CASSPGLRGNQPQHF.

This clonotype was detected many times. The chain combines TRBV7-6 with TRBJ2-2; 7 bases map to TRBD2. This CDR3 has 17 amino acids. Unmatched junction bases numbered 11, after V lost 2 bases and J lost 5 bases. Germline V lookup: CDR1 SGHVS, CDR2 FNYEAQ. The CDR3 sequence is CASSLLIPLGGTGELFF. DNA of the CDR3: TGTGCCAGCAGCTTACTTATCCCCCTCGGGGGGACCGGGGAGCTGTTTTTT. Variable domain in full (rest from reference TRBV7-6 and TRBJ2-2): GAGVSQSPRYKVTKRGQDVALRCDPISGHVSLYWYRQALGQGPEFLTYFNYEAQQDKSGLPNDRFSAERPEGSISTLTIQRTEQRDSAMYRCASSLLIPLGGTGELFFGEGSRLTVL.

A few counts support this clonotype. The chain employs TRBV5-5 and TRBJ2-7, with a tentative D call TRBD2 (6 bases). Germline CDR1 reads SGHKS; CDR2 reads YYEKEE (reference sequence). This CDR3 is built from 15 residues. V lost 4 bases and J 1 base, leaving 15 bases between the germline ends. This CDR3 is CASSPEGGHSYEQYV. In DNA, the CDR3 is TGTGCCAGCAGCCCGGAGGGCGGACATTCCTACGAGCAGTACGTC.

This clonotype was counted a few times. This rearrangement joins TRBV5-1 to TRBJ2-1; D unclear. This CDR3 has 11 residues. Per the germline V gene, CDR1 is SGHRS and CDR2 is YFSETQ. Between the trimmed V and J ends, which lost 5 bases and 8 bases, there was a span of 8 bases. CDR3: CASRWADEQFF. CDR3 nucleotide sequence: TGCGCCAGCAGGTGGGCTGATGAGCAGTTCTTC.

The J gene is TRBJ1-1, the V gene TRBV27; no definite D call. The CDR3 spans 11 residues. The V end was cut by 3 bases, the J end by 10 bases, with 9 bases between. The germline V gene encodes CDR1 MNHEY and CDR2 SMNVEV (reference sequence). The CDR3 sequence: CASSFGTVAFF. CDR3 DNA: TGTGCCAGCAGTTTTGGTACGGTAGCTTTCTTT.

The V gene is TRBV19, the J gene TRBJ1-5, with unresolved D. V was shortened by 0 bases and J by 4 bases, with 13 bases between the two germline ends. CDR1 is LNHDA and CDR2 is SQIVND in the germline V gene (reference sequence). This CDR3 has 16 residues. The CDR3 sequence: CASSIERLVGNQPQHF. For the CDR3, the DNA is TGTGCCAGTAGTATAGAGAGGCTCGTGGGGAATCAGCCCCAGCATTTT.

This clonotype was observed a handful of times. This chain uses TRBV7-9 with TRBJ1-1; D might be TRBD1 (6 bases). The germline V gene has CDR1 SEHNR and CDR2 FQNEAQ (reference sequence). V lost 7 bases and J 3 bases, leaving 18 bases between the germline ends. This CDR3 region has 15 residues. The CDR3 sequence: CASIDRRGEDTEAFF. The CDR3 nucleotides read TGTGCCAGCATCGACAGGCGAGGGGAAGACACTGAAGCTTTCTTT.

The V and J genes are TRBV6-6 and TRBJ1-2; the D gene is possibly TRBD1 (5 bases). CDR3 size: 15 residues. The germline V gene encodes CDR1 MNHNY and CDR2 SVGAGI (reference sequence). Trimming left V 0 bases short and J 0 bases short, with 8 bases between. CDR3 residues: CASSYSGEANYGYTF. The CDR3, as DNA: TGTGCCAGCAGTTACTCGGGGGAGGCTAACTATGGCTACACCTTC.

This clonotype was recorded many times. The rearrangement uses TRBV10-3 and TRBJ1-1; D might be TRBD1 (6 bases). With 0 bases removed from V and 9 bases from J, the gap between germline ends came to 8 bases. CDR3 length equals 12 residues. Germline V CDR1 and CDR2: ENHRY, SYGVKD. CDR3 in amino acids: CAISESDSKAFF. The DNA for the CDR3 is TGTGCCATCAGTGAGTCGGACAGCAAAGCTTTCTTT.

The genes are TRBV2 and TRBJ2-3; 10 bases line up with TRBD2. V lost 9 bases, J lost 5 bases, and 11 bases stayed unmatched. The germline gives CDR1 SNHLY, CDR2 FYNNEI. CDR3 size: 15 residues. The DNA for the CDR3 is TGTGCCAGAGAAGGGGGGACTAGCGTTAAAGATACGCAGTATTTT. It is translated as CAREGGTSVKDTQYF.

This clonotype was found once. The V call is TRBV7-9, the J call TRBJ2-7; tentatively, D is TRBD2 (5 bases). Germline V gene lookup returns CDR1 SEHNR and CDR2 FQNEAQ (reference sequence). The CDR3 spans 15 residues. Trimming took off 2 bases at V and 5 bases at J, with 16 bases between the two ends. The CDR3 sequence: CASSLSPGKFHEQYF. CDR3 in DNA: TGTGCCAGCAGCTTAAGTCCGGGGAAGTTCCACGAGCAGTACTTC.